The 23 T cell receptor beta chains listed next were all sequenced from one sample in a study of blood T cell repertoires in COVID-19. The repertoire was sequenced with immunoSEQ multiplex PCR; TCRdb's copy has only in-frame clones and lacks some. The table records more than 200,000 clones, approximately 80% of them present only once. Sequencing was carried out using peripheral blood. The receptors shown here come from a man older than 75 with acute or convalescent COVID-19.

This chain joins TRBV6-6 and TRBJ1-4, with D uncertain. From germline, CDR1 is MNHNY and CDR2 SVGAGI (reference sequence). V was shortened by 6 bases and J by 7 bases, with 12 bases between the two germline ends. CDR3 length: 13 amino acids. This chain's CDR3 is CASSRWSPEKLFF. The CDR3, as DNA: TGTGCCAGCAGCCGGTGGAGTCCTGAAAAACTGTTTTTT.

The CDR3 sequence: CASSHQTGRPEAFF. In nucleotides, the CDR3 is TGTGCCAGCAGCCATCAGACAGGCAGGCCTGAAGCTTTCTTT. The V and J genes are TRBV14 and TRBJ1-1; D might be TRBD1 (6 bases). The CDR3 covers 14 residues. V lost 3 bases and J lost 6, with 14 bases in between. Per germline, CDR1 SGHDN and CDR2 FVKESK.

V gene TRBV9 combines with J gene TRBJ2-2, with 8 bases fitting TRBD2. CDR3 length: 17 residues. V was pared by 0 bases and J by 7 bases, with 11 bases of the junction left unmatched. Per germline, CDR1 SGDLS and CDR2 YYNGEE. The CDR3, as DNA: TGTGCCAGCAGCGTAGTGATGGTAGCGGGAAATATCGGGGAGCTGTTTTTT. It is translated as CASSVVMVAGNIGELFF.

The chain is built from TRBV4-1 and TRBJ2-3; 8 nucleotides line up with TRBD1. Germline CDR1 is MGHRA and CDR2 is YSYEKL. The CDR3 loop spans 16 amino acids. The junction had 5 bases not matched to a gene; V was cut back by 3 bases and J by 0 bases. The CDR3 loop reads CASSHARGRSTDTQYF. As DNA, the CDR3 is TGCGCCAGCAGCCATGCCAGGGGGCGAAGCACAGATACGCAGTATTTT.

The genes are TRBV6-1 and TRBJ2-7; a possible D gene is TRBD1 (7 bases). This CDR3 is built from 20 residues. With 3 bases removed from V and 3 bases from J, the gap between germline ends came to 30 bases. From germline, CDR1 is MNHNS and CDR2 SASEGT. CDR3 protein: CASSDLTGMRAPTSHYEQYF. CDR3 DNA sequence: TGTGCCAGCAGTGACCTGACAGGGATGAGGGCCCCGACTAGTCACTACGAGCAGTACTTC.

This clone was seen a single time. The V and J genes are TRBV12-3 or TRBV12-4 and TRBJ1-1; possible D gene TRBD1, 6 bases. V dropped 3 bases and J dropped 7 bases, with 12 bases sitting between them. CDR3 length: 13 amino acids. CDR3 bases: TGTGCCAGCAGTTTCGGGGGGCACTTTGAAGCTTTCTTT. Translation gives CASSFGGHFEAFF.

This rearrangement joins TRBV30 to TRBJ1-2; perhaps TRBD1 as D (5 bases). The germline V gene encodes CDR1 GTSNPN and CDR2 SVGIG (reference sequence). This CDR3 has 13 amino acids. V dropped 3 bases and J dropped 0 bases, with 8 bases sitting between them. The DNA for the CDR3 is TGTGCCTGGAGACAGGCGTCTAACTATGGCTACACCTTC. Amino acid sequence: CAWRQASNYGYTF.

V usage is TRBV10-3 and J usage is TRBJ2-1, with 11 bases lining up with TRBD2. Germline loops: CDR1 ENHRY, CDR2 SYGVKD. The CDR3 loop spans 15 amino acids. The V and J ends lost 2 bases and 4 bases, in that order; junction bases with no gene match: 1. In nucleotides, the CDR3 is TGTGCCATCAGTGAGGGGACTAGCGGTTACAATGAGCAGTTCTTC. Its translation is CAISEGTSGYNEQFF.

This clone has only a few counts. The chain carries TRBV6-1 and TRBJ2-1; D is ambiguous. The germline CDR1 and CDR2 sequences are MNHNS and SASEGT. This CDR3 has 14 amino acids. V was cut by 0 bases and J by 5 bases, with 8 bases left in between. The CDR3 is CASSEASRNNEQFF. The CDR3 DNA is TGTGCCAGCAGTGAAGCTAGCCGTAACAATGAGCAGTTCTTC.

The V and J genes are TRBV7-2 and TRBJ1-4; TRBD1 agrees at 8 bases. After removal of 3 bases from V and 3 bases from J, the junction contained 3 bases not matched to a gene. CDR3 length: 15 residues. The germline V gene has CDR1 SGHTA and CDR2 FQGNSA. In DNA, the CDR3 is TGTGCCAGCAGCTTTCAGGGGGCGTCTAATGAAAAACTGTTTTTT. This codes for CASSFQGASNEKLFF.

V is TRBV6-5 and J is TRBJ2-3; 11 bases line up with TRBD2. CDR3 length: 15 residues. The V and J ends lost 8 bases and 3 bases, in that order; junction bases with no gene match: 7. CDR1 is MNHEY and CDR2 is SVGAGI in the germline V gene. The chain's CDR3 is CASHSGGARTDTQYF. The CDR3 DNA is TGTGCCAGCCATAGCGGGGGGGCCAGGACAGATACGCAGTATTTT.

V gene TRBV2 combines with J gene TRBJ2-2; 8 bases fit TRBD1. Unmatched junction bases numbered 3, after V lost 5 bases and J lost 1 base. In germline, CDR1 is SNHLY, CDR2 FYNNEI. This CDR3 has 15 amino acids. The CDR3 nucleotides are TGTGCCAGCAGTCGACAGGGGTTGAACACCGGGGAGCTGTTTTTT. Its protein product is CASSRQGLNTGELFF.

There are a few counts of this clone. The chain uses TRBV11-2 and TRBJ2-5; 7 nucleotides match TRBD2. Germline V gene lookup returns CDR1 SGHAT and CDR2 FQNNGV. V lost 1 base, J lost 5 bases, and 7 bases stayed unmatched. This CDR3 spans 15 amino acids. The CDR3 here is CASSLVWRESETQYF. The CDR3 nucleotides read TGTGCCAGCAGCTTAGTGTGGCGGGAGAGTGAGACCCAGTACTTC. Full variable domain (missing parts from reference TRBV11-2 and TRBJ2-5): EAGVAQSPRYKIIEKRQSVAFWCNPISGHATLYWYQQILGQGPKLLIQFQNNGVVDDSQLPKDRFSAERLKGVDSTLKIQPAKLEDSAVYLCASSLVWRESETQYFGPGTRLLVL.

The CDR3 nucleotides read TGTGCCAGCAGCCAAGATCTTGGGACAGGGGGGCGGGGCTACACCTTC. It codes for CASSQDLGTGGRGYTF. The V gene is TRBV3-1 (or the pseudogene TRBV3-2), the J gene TRBJ1-2; 11 bases align to TRBD1. Germline values: CDR1 LGHDT, CDR2 YNNKEL (reference sequence). V dropped 0 bases and J dropped 8; count of bases not matched to a gene: 8. The CDR3 has 16 residues.

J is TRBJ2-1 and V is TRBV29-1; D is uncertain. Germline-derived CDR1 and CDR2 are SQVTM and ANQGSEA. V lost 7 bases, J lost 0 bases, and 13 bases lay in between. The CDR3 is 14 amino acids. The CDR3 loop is CSAKAWSSYNEQFF. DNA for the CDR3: TGCAGCGCCAAGGCTTGGAGCTCCTACAATGAGCAGTTCTTC.

CDR3 loop: CASSSPLSRYEQYF. The CDR3 coding sequence is TGTGCCAGCAGCTCCCCGCTGAGTCGCTACGAGCAGTACTTC. The chain has TRBV5-5 and TRBJ2-7; D ambiguous. The CDR3 is 14 amino acids. V was trimmed by 3 bases and J by 3 bases, leaving 13 bases between them. The germline V gene has CDR1 SGHKS and CDR2 YYEKEE (reference sequence).

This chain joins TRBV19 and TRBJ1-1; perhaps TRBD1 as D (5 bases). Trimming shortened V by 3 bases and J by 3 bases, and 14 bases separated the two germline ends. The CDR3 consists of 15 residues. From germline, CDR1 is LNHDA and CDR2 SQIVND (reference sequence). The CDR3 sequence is CASSMSLGGYTEAFF. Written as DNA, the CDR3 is TGTGCCAGTAGTATGTCCCTCGGGGGGTACACTGAAGCTTTCTTT.

CDR3 sequence: CASRGTGRVQPQHF. DNA for the CDR3: TGTGCCAGCAGAGGAACAGGGCGGGTTCAGCCCCAGCATTTT. The genes are TRBV6-1 and TRBJ1-5; possibly TRBD1 for D (6 bases). Germline CDR1 and CDR2: MNHNS and SASEGT. The CDR3 sequence is 14 residues long. The germline V and J ends were trimmed by 6 bases and 6 bases, with 15 bases remaining between them.

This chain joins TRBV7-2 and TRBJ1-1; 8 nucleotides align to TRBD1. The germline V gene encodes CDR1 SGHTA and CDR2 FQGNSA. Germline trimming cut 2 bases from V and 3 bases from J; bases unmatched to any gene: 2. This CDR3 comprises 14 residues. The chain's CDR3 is CASSLHRGDTEAFF. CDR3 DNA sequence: TGTGCCAGCAGCTTACACAGGGGGGACACTGAAGCTTTCTTT. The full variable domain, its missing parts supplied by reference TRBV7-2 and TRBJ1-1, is GAGVSQSPSNKVTEKGKDVELRCDPISGHTALYWYRQSLGQGLEFLIYFQGNSAPDKSGLPSDRFSAERTGGSVSTLTIQRTQQEDSAVYLCASSLHRGDTEAFFGQGTRLTVV.

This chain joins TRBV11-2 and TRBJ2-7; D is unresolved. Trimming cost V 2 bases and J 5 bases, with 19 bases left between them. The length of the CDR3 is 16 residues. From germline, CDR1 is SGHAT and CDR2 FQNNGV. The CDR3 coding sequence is TGTGCCAGCAGCTTATCAACCAGTTTCTCCCGGGACGAGCAGTACTTC. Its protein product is CASSLSTSFSRDEQYF.

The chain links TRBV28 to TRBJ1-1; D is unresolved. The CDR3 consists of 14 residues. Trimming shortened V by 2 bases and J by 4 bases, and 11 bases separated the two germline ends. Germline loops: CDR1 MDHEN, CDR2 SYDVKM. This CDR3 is CASSLVEGTTEAFF. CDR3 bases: TGTGCCAGCAGTTTAGTGGAGGGAACCACTGAAGCTTTCTTT.

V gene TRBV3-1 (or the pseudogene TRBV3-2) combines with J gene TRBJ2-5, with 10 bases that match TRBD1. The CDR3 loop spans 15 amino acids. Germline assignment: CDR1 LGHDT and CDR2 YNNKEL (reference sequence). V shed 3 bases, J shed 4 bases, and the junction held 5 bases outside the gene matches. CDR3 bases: TGTGCCAGCAGCCACCGGGACAGGGGCCCAGAGACCCAGTACTTC. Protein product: CASSHRDRGPETQYF.

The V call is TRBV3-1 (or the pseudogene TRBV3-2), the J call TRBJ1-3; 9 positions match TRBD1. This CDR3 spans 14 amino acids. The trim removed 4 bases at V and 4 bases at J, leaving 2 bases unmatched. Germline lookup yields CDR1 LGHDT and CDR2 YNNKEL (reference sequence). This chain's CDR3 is CASSRGQGGNTIYF. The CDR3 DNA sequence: TGTGCCAGCAGCCGGGGACAGGGCGGAAACACCATATATTTT.